This paragraph reports one T cell receptor (beta chain). CDR3 length: 15 residues. The V and J ends lost 0 bases and 6 bases respectively, with 14 bases between them. CDR1 and CDR2 (germline): MGHRA, YSYEKL. This record belongs to a study of blood T cell repertoires in COVID-19. Study-level information: T cells, B-cell-depleted T cells, or PBMCs supplied cDNA or gDNA.

Under the authors' procedure: Nucleated cell counts were estimated from reference gene primer amplification. Produced via immunoSEQ multiplex PCR; TCRdb's table is partial and in-frame only. Clone size and the V and J calls come from that table; the DNA yielded D and trimming. The sample lists some 120,000 clones; 80% to 85% were seen once. The rearrangement uses TRBV4-1 and TRBJ1-1; perhaps TRBD1 as D (5 bases). This receptor was obtained from a woman in her twenties or thirties who had recovered from COVID-19. Sequencing was carried out using peripheral blood. This CDR3 reads CASSQEWRGFAEAFF. CDR3 nucleotides: TGCGCCAGCAGCCAAGAGTGGAGGGGATTCGCTGAAGCTTTCTTT.